A selection of T cell receptor beta chains follows, all from one sample in a study of siplizumab effects on memory and regulatory T cells. The assay was immunoSEQ multiplex PCR, and TCRdb's table has in-frame clones only and misses some. The sample has 94,000 or so clones, 80% to 95% seen once. Sequenced: CD8+ T cells sorted from blood. These receptors were collected from a human donor in good health. The CDR3 runs from the conserved cysteine through the conserved F or W.

j_call: TRBJ2-7; v_call: TRBV4-1; cdr3_aa: CASSPEWTGAYEQYF
j_call: .; v_call: TRBV6-1; cdr3_aa: CAVKGVNYEQYF
j_call: TRBJ2-2; v_call: TRBV4-1; cdr3_aa: CASSQAPQGKYTGELFF
j_call: TRBJ2-2; v_call: TRBV4-1; cdr3_aa: CASSQGWSPEVAGELFF
j_call: TRBJ2-2; v_call: TRBV7-9; cdr3_aa: CASSLALNTGELFF
j_call: TRBJ2-7; v_call: TRBV7-9; cdr3_aa: CASSLGPMEQYF
j_call: TRBJ2-7; v_call: TRBV9; cdr3_aa: CASSAAYRGGEQYF
j_call: TRBJ1-2; v_call: TRBV7-9; cdr3_aa: CASSSGTQTLIYGYTF
j_call: TRBJ1-3; v_call: TRBV11-3; cdr3_aa: CASSSGQRYSGNTIYF
j_call: TRBJ2-7; v_call: TRBV27; cdr3_aa: CASSLSSLASSYEQYF
j_call: TRBJ2-3; v_call: TRBV6-5; cdr3_aa: CASSYTSGYTDTQYF
j_call: TRBJ2-7; v_call: TRBV11-3; cdr3_aa: CASSLEGGSSYEQYF
j_call: TRBJ2-7; v_call: TRBV2; cdr3_aa: CASSDGTSNEQYF
j_call: TRBJ2-7; v_call: TRBV7-9; cdr3_aa: CASSPPDEPYEQYF
j_call: TRBJ2-1; v_call: TRBV6-5; cdr3_aa: CASSYGQGMNEQFF
j_call: TRBJ1-2; v_call: TRBV5-1; cdr3_aa: CASSLGTHANYGYTF
j_call: TRBJ2-1; v_call: TRBV19; cdr3_aa: CASSIFSGGNEQFF
j_call: TRBJ1-2; v_call: TRBV5-8; cdr3_aa: CASRERRLSYGYTF
j_call: TRBJ2-1; v_call: TRBV19; cdr3_aa: CASRTSGLYNEQFF
j_call: TRBJ2-6; v_call: TRBV19; cdr3_aa: CASSIAGEEGSGANVLTF
j_call: TRBJ2-3; v_call: TRBV6-4; cdr3_aa: CASSEGEADTQYF
j_call: TRBJ1-1; v_call: TRBV7-9; cdr3_aa: CASSPRQGGRYEAFF
j_call: .; v_call: TRBV5-1; cdr3_aa: CASSSEGGRFYEQYF
j_call: TRBJ1-1; v_call: TRBV4-1; cdr3_aa: CASSQDPQGWTEAFF
j_call: TRBJ2-7; v_call: TRBV18; cdr3_aa: CASSQGGIDEQYF
j_call: TRBJ2-1; v_call: TRBV4-3; cdr3_aa: CASSQLLDLRYNEQFF
j_call: TRBJ1-5; v_call: TRBV7-7; cdr3_aa: CASSSKGTGPDGNQPQHF
j_call: TRBJ2-7; v_call: TRBV23-1; cdr3_aa: CDETPPSPPYEQYF
j_call: TRBJ1-2; v_call: TRBV5-3; cdr3_aa: CARNTPGTANYGYTF
j_call: TRBJ2-2; v_call: TRBV7-9; cdr3_aa: CASSSTAGERGTGELFF
j_call: TRBJ2-3; v_call: TRBV6-6; cdr3_aa: CASNSGITDTQYF
j_call: TRBJ1-5; v_call: TRBV7-2; cdr3_aa: CASSLKSRTEYSNQPQHF
j_call: TRBJ1-4; v_call: TRBV30; cdr3_aa: CAWSVGGGEKLFF
j_call: TRBJ1-6; v_call: TRBV9; cdr3_aa: CASSADRGYNSPLHF
j_call: TRBJ2-7; v_call: TRBV6-6; cdr3_aa: CASSYSGRLSYEQYF
j_call: TRBJ2-1; v_call: TRBV7-9; cdr3_aa: CASSPGGGQFF
j_call: TRBJ2-2; v_call: TRBV4-2; cdr3_aa: CASSQWTGLVDTGELFF
j_call: TRBJ1-2; v_call: TRBV5-1; cdr3_aa: CASSPGQGALSNYGYTF
j_call: TRBJ2-1; v_call: TRBV5-1; cdr3_aa: CASSLALAGGVDEQFF
j_call: TRBJ1-1; v_call: TRBV5-4; cdr3_aa: CASSEKTGLNTEAFF
j_call: TRBJ2-3; v_call: TRBV12-5; cdr3_aa: CASGLRPDTDTQYF
j_call: TRBJ2-1; v_call: TRBV15; cdr3_aa: CAIPDPHRGHNEQFF
j_call: TRBJ1-4; v_call: TRBV7-9; cdr3_aa: CASSSSGQGESRGEKLFF
j_call: TRBJ2-1; v_call: TRBV11-2; cdr3_aa: CASSPWTGNNEQFF
j_call: TRBJ2-1; v_call: TRBV29-1; cdr3_aa: CSVVLLSGLAGSGLYNEQFF
j_call: TRBJ1-2; v_call: TRBV4-2; cdr3_aa: CASSQPIHEANYGYTF
j_call: TRBJ2-1; v_call: TRBV4-1; cdr3_aa: CASSQEGAYNEQFF
j_call: TRBJ2-1; v_call: TRBV14; cdr3_aa: CASSIQGRGEQFF
j_call: TRBJ2-7; v_call: TRBV2; cdr3_aa: CASHNYGTYEQYF